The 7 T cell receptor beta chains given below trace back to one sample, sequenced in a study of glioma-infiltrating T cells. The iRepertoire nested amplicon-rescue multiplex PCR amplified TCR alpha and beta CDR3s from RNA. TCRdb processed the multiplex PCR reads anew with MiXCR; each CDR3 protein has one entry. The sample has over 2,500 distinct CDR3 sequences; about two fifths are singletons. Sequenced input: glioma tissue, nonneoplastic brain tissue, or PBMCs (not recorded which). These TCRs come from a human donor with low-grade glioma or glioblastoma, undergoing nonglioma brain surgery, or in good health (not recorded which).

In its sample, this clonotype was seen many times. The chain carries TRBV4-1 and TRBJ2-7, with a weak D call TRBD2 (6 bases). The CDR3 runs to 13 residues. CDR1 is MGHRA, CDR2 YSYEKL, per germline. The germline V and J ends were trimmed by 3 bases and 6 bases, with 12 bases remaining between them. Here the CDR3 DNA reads TGCGCCAGCAGCCAGGAGCTAGCGCGCGAGCAGTACTTC. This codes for CASSQELAREQYF.

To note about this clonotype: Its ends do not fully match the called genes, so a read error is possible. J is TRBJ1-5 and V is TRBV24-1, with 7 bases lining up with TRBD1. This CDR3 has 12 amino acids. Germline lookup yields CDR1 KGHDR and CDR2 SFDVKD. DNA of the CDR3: TGTGCGCCCCGCACAGGGGACCAGCGCCAGCATTTT. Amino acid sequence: CAPRTGDQRQHF.

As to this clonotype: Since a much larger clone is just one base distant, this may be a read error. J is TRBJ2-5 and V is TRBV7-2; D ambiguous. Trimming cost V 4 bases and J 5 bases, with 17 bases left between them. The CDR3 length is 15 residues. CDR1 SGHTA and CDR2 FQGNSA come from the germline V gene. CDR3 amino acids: CASSSEWKARETQYF. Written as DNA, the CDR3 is TGTGCCAGCAGCTCGGAGTGGAAGGCTCGGGAGACCCAGTACTTC.

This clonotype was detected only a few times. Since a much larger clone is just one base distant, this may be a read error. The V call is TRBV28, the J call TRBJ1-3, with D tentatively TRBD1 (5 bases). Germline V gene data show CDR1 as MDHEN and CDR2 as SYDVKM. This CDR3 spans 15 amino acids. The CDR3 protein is CASSLQGEVGYTIYF. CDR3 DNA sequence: TGTGCCAGCAGTTTACAAGGGGAAGTTGGATACACCATATATTTT.

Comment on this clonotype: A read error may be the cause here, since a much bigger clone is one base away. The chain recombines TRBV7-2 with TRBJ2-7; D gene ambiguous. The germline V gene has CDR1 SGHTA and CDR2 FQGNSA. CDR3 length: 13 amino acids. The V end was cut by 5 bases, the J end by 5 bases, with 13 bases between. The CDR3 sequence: CASSQFQNNEQYF. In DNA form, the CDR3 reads TGTGCCAGCAGCCAATTCCAAAACAACGAGCAGTACTTC.

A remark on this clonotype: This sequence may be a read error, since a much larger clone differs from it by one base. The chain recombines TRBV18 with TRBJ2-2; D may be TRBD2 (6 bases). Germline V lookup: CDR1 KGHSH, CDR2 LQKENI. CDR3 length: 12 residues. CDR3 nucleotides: TGTGCCAGCTCACCACCGGTCGGGGGGCTGTTTTTT. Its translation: CASSPPVGGLFF.

CDR3: CASIYTGTGGVNTGELFF. CDR3 in DNA: TGTGCCAGCATTTATACCGGGACAGGGGGCGTGAACACCGGGGAGCTGTTTTTT. The rearrangement links TRBV6-1 to TRBJ2-2, with 12 bases lining up with TRBD1. CDR1 MNHNS and CDR2 SASEGT come from the germline V gene. Trimming removed 7 bases from V and 1 base from J; junction bases left unmatched: 10. The CDR3 spans 18 residues.